This T cell receptor (beta chain) was captured in a study of cytomegalovirus exposure and HLA in healthy donors. General observations from the study: Another analysis was done later, and it associated 15,000 to 20,000 TCR beta sequences with HLA alleles at 0.05 false discovery rate.

The PCR was carried out with 60 Vbeta primers and 13 Jbeta primers. Using immunoSEQ multiplex PCR, the repertoire was profiled, and TCRdb retains in-frame clones only, with some absent. The top ten hold around 1.2% of the sample, which has roughly 170,000 clones, around 80% seen once. Regarding this clone: As yet, its antigen is unknown.

Healthy donors of bone marrow made up the group. The TCR sequence derives from a girl aged 2-10 years in good health and CMV-seropositive. The sequencing sample was made of PBMCs.

CDR3 nucleotide sequence: TGTGCCAGTAGCGGTACTAGCACAGATACGCAGTATTTT. This sequence encodes CASSGTSTDTQYF. The gene calls are TRBV2 and TRBJ2-3; the D gene is possibly TRBD2 (6 bases). The V end lost 9 bases, the J end lost 0 bases, and 10 bases lay between the germline ends. The CDR3 is made up of 13 amino acids. Germline-derived CDR1 and CDR2 are SNHLY and FYNNEI.